These 31 T cell receptor beta chains were sequenced from one sample in a study of cytomegalovirus exposure and HLA in healthy donors. The primer mix had 60 Vbeta and 13 Jbeta primers. Repertoires were generated with immunoSEQ multiplex PCR, while TCRdb's copy carries only in-frame clones and drops some. The data contain 210,000 or so clones, approximately 83% of them seen just once; the ten biggest clones take up about 1.4%. Sequenced sample: PBMCs. The receptors come from a girl between 10 and 17 years old in good health and CMV-seronegative.

The chain combines TRBV2 with TRBJ2-2; perhaps TRBD1 as D (5 bases). V lost 7 bases and J 5 bases, leaving 17 bases between the germline ends. Germline V CDR1 and CDR2: SNHLY, FYNNEI. CDR3 size: 15 residues. The CDR3 sequence is CASIPQGRSTGELFF. The CDR3 DNA is TGTGCCAGCATCCCCCAGGGCAGGTCGACCGGGGAGCTGTTTTTT.

The chain employs TRBV30 and TRBJ1-4; D may be TRBD1 (5 bases). The CDR3 sequence is 15 residues long. CDR1 and CDR2 from the germline V gene are GTSNPN and SVGIG (reference sequence). The V and J ends lost 0 bases and 2 bases respectively, with 10 bases between them. CDR3 region: CAWSVRSGTNEKLFF. DNA for the CDR3: TGTGCCTGGAGTGTACGTTCAGGGACTAATGAAAAACTGTTTTTT.

A note on this clone: An end of the junction differs from the germline gene, which may be a read error. V gene TRBV7-7 combines with J gene TRBJ2-5; 10 bases align to TRBD2. This CDR3 has 16 residues. Per germline, CDR1 SSHAT and CDR2 FNYEAQ (reference sequence). The CDR3 loop reads CASSKGELAGKETQYF. Written as DNA, the CDR3 is TGTGCTAGCAGCAAAGGTGAACTAGCGGGAAAAGAGACCCAGTACTTC.

The sample holds a few counts of this clone. V usage is TRBV27 and J usage is TRBJ2-2; 8 positions agree with TRBD1. Per germline, CDR1 MNHEY and CDR2 SMNVEV (reference sequence). With 8 bases clipped from V and 4 bases from J, the junction kept 9 bases outside the gene matches. This CDR3 spans 15 amino acids. The CDR3 DNA reads TGTGCCAGCCAAACCCCCGGGACAGGCACCGGGGAGCTGTTTTTT. Translation: CASQTPGTGTGELFF.

The chain links TRBV5-6 to TRBJ2-1; 7 bases are shared with TRBD1. The V gene's germline CDR1 is SGHDT and CDR2 YYEEEE. The CDR3 runs to 13 residues. The V and J ends lost 1 base and 13 bases, in that order; junction bases with no gene match: 8. In DNA form, the CDR3 reads TGTGCCAGCAGCTTGCAGGGGGAAAGTTTTCAGTTCTTC. Its protein product is CASSLQGESFQFF.

The CDR3 reads CASRGVNNQPQHF. CDR3 DNA sequence: TGTGCCAGCAGGGGAGTGAACAATCAGCCCCAGCATTTT. The chain couples TRBV28 to TRBJ1-5; no reliable D call. This CDR3 has 13 residues. Germline assignment: CDR1 MDHEN and CDR2 SYDVKM. V was clipped by 6 bases and J by 3 bases, with 9 bases between them.

The rearrangement links TRBV7-8 to TRBJ2-2; possibly TRBD2 for D (6 bases). Germline lookup yields CDR1 SGHVS and CDR2 FQNEAQ. The CDR3 extends over 19 amino acids. V was clipped by 1 base and J by 0 bases, with 18 bases between them. This CDR3 is CASSLVPFFGGANTGELFF. The CDR3, as DNA: TGTGCCAGCAGCTTAGTCCCCTTCTTTGGCGGGGCGAACACCGGGGAGCTGTTTTTT.

The rearrangement links TRBV6-1 to TRBJ2-3; possible D gene TRBD1, 7 bases. V was clipped by 8 bases and J by 2 bases, with 17 bases between them. The CDR3 extends over 15 amino acids. The germline V gene has CDR1 MNHNS and CDR2 SASEGT. Written as DNA, the CDR3 is TGTGCCAGCGGAGGGACAGACACCTACACAGATACGCAGTATTTT. Its translation is CASGGTDTYTDTQYF.

For the CDR3, the DNA is TGTGCCAGCAGGGGTGGACTCAACGAGCAGTACTTC. It translates to CASRGGLNEQYF. This chain uses TRBV28 with TRBJ2-7; tentative D call: TRBD2 (5 bases). V was trimmed by 6 bases and J by 5 bases, leaving 11 bases between them. Germline V gene lookup returns CDR1 MDHEN and CDR2 SYDVKM. This CDR3 has 12 residues.

The genes are TRBV4-1 and TRBJ2-1, with 12 bases aligning to TRBD2. This CDR3 region has 14 residues. Trimming cost V 4 bases and J 10 bases; bases outside gene matches: 5. CDR1 is MGHRA and CDR2 is YSYEKL in the germline V gene. CDR3 sequence reads: CASSPIGLAGEQFF. The CDR3, as DNA: TGCGCCAGCAGCCCGATAGGACTAGCGGGGGAGCAGTTCTTC.

The chain is built from TRBV28 and TRBJ1-1; D is perhaps TRBD1 (6 bases). V was clipped by 5 bases and J by 5 bases, with 12 bases between them. The CDR3 is 13 amino acids. The germline gives CDR1 MDHEN, CDR2 SYDVKM. CDR3 sequence (DNA): TGTGCCAGCAGTCGCGACAGGTTAACTGAAGCTTTCTTT. Translated, it gives CASSRDRLTEAFF.

V is TRBV10-3 and J is TRBJ2-1; TRBD2 aligns across 12 bases. CDR3 size: 20 residues. In germline, CDR1 is ENHRY, CDR2 SYGVKD. Losses at the gene ends were 3 bases for V and 1 base for J; bases not matched to a gene: 13. The CDR3 here is CAISELERTSGKVSYNEQFF. DNA for the CDR3: TGTGCCATCAGTGAACTTGAACGGACTAGCGGGAAAGTTTCCTACAATGAGCAGTTCTTC.

This clone has only a few counts. The CDR3 spells CASSPRPDTEAFF. In DNA form, the CDR3 reads TGTGCCAGCAGCCCCCGTCCGGACACTGAAGCTTTCTTT. The chain combines TRBV7-6 with TRBJ1-1, with D unresolved. The germline V gene has CDR1 SGHVS and CDR2 FNYEAQ. There are 13 residues in the CDR3. The ends were cut back, 5 bases at V and 3 bases at J, with 10 bases in the middle. Based on the CDR3 plus reference TRBV7-6 and TRBJ1-1, the full variable domain is GAGVSQSPRYKVTKRGQDVALRCDPISGHVSLYWYRQALGQGPEFLTYFNYEAQQDKSGLPNDRFSAERPEGSISTLTIQRTEQRDSAMYRCASSPRPDTEAFFGQGTRLTVV.

V gene TRBV7-3 combines with J gene TRBJ1-1, with D perhaps matching TRBD1 (6 bases). The CDR3 is 14 residues long. Trimming pared 3 bases from V and 1 base from J, leaving 9 bases between. Per the germline V gene, CDR1 is SGHTA and CDR2 is FQGTGA. CDR3 protein: CASSFGGKNTEAFF. The CDR3 DNA sequence: TGTGCCAGCAGCTTTGGGGGCAAGAACACTGAAGCTTTCTTT.

The chain is built from TRBV6-6 and TRBJ2-1; no clear D gene. V lost 6 bases, J lost 9 bases, and 18 bases lay in between. The length of the CDR3 is 14 residues. Germline-derived CDR1 and CDR2 are MNHNY and SVGAGI (reference sequence). CDR3 protein: CASRSTIPRSEQFF. Written as DNA, the CDR3 is TGTGCCAGCAGGTCTACGATACCTAGGAGTGAGCAGTTCTTC.

This CDR3 reads CASSLGQGGYGYTF. The CDR3 region has the DNA TGTGCCAGCAGCCTGGGACAGGGGGGCTATGGCTACACCTTC. The rearrangement joins TRBV5-6 to TRBJ1-2, with 11 bases that match TRBD1. V shed 4 bases, J shed 4 bases, and the junction held 3 bases outside the gene matches. The germline V gene encodes CDR1 SGHDT and CDR2 YYEEEE. The CDR3 has 14 amino acids.

J is TRBJ2-5 and V is TRBV10-2, with TRBD2 identical over 12 bases. J was trimmed by 2 bases and V by 6 bases; bases with no gene match: 7. Germline values: CDR1 WSHSY, CDR2 SAAADI. The CDR3 contains 16 residues. CDR3: CASRTLAGGQQETQYF. The CDR3 bases are TGCGCCAGCAGGACACTAGCGGGGGGCCAACAAGAGACCCAGTACTTC.

This chain uses TRBV19 with TRBJ1-6; D is unresolved. Between the trimmed V and J ends, which lost 1 base and 13 bases, there was a span of 17 bases. The V gene's germline CDR1 is LNHDA and CDR2 SQIVND (reference sequence). CDR3 length: 15 amino acids. The DNA of the CDR3 is TGTGCCAGTAGTATAGGCGCGGGTTTCCTGCTCCCCCTCCACTTT. It codes for CASSIGAGFLLPLHF.

The sample holds a few counts of this clone. CDR3 DNA: TGTGCCAGCAGTGAGGACTATAGCAATCAGCCCCAGCATTTT. Protein product: CASSEDYSNQPQHF. V gene TRBV6-1 combines with J gene TRBJ1-5, with unresolved D. The germline CDR1 and CDR2 sequences are MNHNS and SASEGT. Trimming pared 3 bases from V and 0 bases from J, leaving 6 bases between. This CDR3 is built from 14 residues.

The V call is TRBV27, the J call TRBJ2-1; 7 bases align to TRBD2. This CDR3 region has 15 residues. Germline V lookup: CDR1 MNHEY, CDR2 SMNVEV (reference sequence). Germline trimming cut 2 bases from V and 1 base from J; bases unmatched to any gene: 2. The CDR3 nucleotides read TGTGCCAGCAGTTTAGCGGGAGCGTCCTACAATGAGCAGTTCTTC. Translated, it gives CASSLAGASYNEQFF.

V and J are TRBV4-3 and TRBJ1-4; 7 positions match TRBD1. This CDR3 is built from 15 residues. V trimming: 0 bases; J trimming: 7 bases; junction bases outside the gene matches: 5. Germline CDR1 LGHNA, CDR2 YSLEER. The CDR3 DNA sequence: TGCGCCAGCAGCCAAGATACAGGGGTGGCTGAAAAACTGTTTTTT. Its protein is CASSQDTGVAEKLFF.

This clone has just a few counts. The V and J genes are TRBV2 and TRBJ1-1; a possible D gene is TRBD1 (6 bases). The CDR3 extends over 16 amino acids. CDR1 is SNHLY, CDR2 FYNNEI, per germline. V dropped 0 bases and J dropped 3 bases, with 14 bases sitting between them. As DNA, the CDR3 is TGTGCCAGCAGTGAAGCTGGGACAAAAAAGTACACTGAAGCTTTCTTT. Amino acids: CASSEAGTKKYTEAFF.

DNA of the CDR3: TGCAGTGTCGGAGACTATTACGAGCAGTACTTC. Encoded protein: CSVGDYYEQYF. The chain links TRBV20-1 to TRBJ2-7; perhaps TRBD2 as D (5 bases). V was pared by 7 bases and J by 4 bases, with 11 bases between. Germline V lookup: CDR1 DFQATT, CDR2 SNEGSKA (reference sequence). The CDR3 has 11 residues.

The chain uses TRBV9 and TRBJ2-5, with 10 bases fitting TRBD2. This CDR3 has 14 residues. Germline values: CDR1 SGDLS, CDR2 YYNGEE. With 4 bases clipped from V and 5 bases from J, the junction kept 5 bases outside the gene matches. CDR3 DNA sequence: TGTGCCAGCAGCACCGGGACTAGCGTCGAGACCCAGTACTTC. Translation: CASSTGTSVETQYF.

The chain is built from TRBV9 and TRBJ1-3, with D possibly matching TRBD1 (5 bases). The CDR3 totals 15 residues. The V gene lost 3 bases and the J gene lost 0 bases, with 10 bases spanning the gap. Germline CDR1 and CDR2: SGDLS and YYNGEE. The CDR3 nucleotides are TGTGCCAGCAGCGCTGGAGGGGTCTCTGGAAACACCATATATTTT. This encodes CASSAGGVSGNTIYF.

The chain joins TRBV11-3 to TRBJ1-3; D is perhaps TRBD1 (6 bases). V gave up 6 bases and J gave up 0 bases, with 12 bases separating them. The CDR3 runs to 15 residues. CDR1 SGHNT and CDR2 YENEEA come from the germline V gene. The CDR3 protein is CASSSRGNSGNTIYF. The CDR3 nucleotides are TGTGCCAGCAGTAGTAGGGGGAACTCTGGAAACACCATATATTTT.

This rearrangement joins TRBV27 to TRBJ2-6; 7 positions agree with TRBD1. The CDR3 sequence is 17 residues long. Germline CDR1 is MNHEY and CDR2 is SMNVEV (reference sequence). V lost 5 bases and J lost 0; bases outside the gene matches: 7. The CDR3 DNA reads TGTGCCAGCAGTCCTGAAGGGACAGTCTCTGGGGCCAACGTCCTGACTTTC. It codes for CASSPEGTVSGANVLTF.

The V and J genes are TRBV11-3 and TRBJ1-2; a weak D match, TRBD1 (6 bases). There are 13 residues in the CDR3. Looked up from germline, CDR1 is SGHNT and CDR2 is YENEEA. Trimming cost V 2 bases and J 7 bases, with 11 bases left between them. In DNA form, the CDR3 reads TGTGCCAGCAGCTTAACCAGGGGCCTTGGCTACACCTTC. Protein sequence: CASSLTRGLGYTF.

The chain recombines TRBV7-2 with TRBJ1-1; the D is unclear. The CDR3 length is 15 residues. Trimming removed 1 base from V and 1 base from J, with 10 bases in between. Germline V lookup: CDR1 SGHTA, CDR2 FQGNSA. CDR3 sequence reads: CASSLVPFWNTEAFF. As DNA, the CDR3 is TGTGCCAGCAGCTTAGTTCCCTTCTGGAACACTGAAGCTTTCTTT.

The chain couples TRBV6-6 to TRBJ2-1; weak D call: TRBD2 (6 bases). The germline V and J ends were trimmed by 1 base and 7 bases, with 14 bases remaining between them. Germline CDR1 reads MNHNY; CDR2 reads SVGAGI (reference sequence). The CDR3 contains 15 residues. Written as DNA, the CDR3 is TGTGCCAGCAGTTACTTGTCCCGGGACTCTAATGAGCAGTTCTTC. Residues: CASSYLSRDSNEQFF.

The chain has TRBV19 and TRBJ2-1; 14 nucleotides align to TRBD2. The CDR3 totals 15 residues. CDR1 and CDR2 (germline): LNHDA, SQIVND (reference sequence). J was trimmed by 1 base and V by 9 bases; bases with no gene match: 2. CDR3 region: CASGLAGGSYNEQFF. In DNA, the CDR3 is TGTGCCAGCGGACTAGCGGGGGGTTCCTACAATGAGCAGTTCTTC.